This entry lists 23 T cell receptor beta chains sequenced from one sample in a study of blood T cell repertoires in COVID-19. Some clones are missing from TCRdb's copy, which holds only in-frame ones; the method was immunoSEQ multiplex PCR. The sample lists almost 400,000 clones, around 87% occurring once. The sequenced material came from peripheral blood. The receptors shown here come from a woman aged 55 to 70 with COVID-19, enrolled during active disease.

This clone was picked up a small number of times. V usage is TRBV6-5 and J usage is TRBJ2-1, with TRBD2 matching 8 bases. J was trimmed by 0 bases and V by 10 bases; bases with no gene match: 5. The CDR3 length is 14 residues. In germline, CDR1 is MNHEY, CDR2 SVGAGI. The CDR3 coding sequence is TGTGCCATCACCCGGGGGGGCTCCTACAATGAGCAGTTCTTC. Translated, it gives CAITRGGSYNEQFF.

The J gene is TRBJ1-3, the V gene TRBV30, with 9 bases identical to TRBD1. CDR1 is GTSNPN, CDR2 SVGIG, per germline (reference sequence). This CDR3 region has 14 residues. Trimming took 2 bases from V and 5 from J; bases not matched to a gene: 4. CDR3 in amino acids: CAWSTGTGRNTIYF. CDR3 in DNA: TGTGCCTGGAGTACCGGGACAGGGAGAAACACCATATATTTT.

The chain has TRBV11-2 and TRBJ2-7, with D hard to call. CDR3 length equals 14 residues. Trimming removed 1 base from V and 3 bases from J, with 10 bases in between. Per the germline V gene, CDR1 is SGHAT and CDR2 is FQNNGV. The CDR3 bases are TGTGCCAGCAGCTTAGGTTCGGGTCTCTACGAGCAGTACTTC. Protein product: CASSLGSGLYEQYF.

A few counts support this clone. The V call is TRBV19, the J call TRBJ1-5; perhaps TRBD1 as D (5 bases). CDR1 is LNHDA and CDR2 is SQIVND in the germline V gene (reference sequence). Trimming removed 8 bases from V and 2 bases from J, with 16 bases in between. This CDR3 region has 15 residues. The chain's CDR3 is CASLALGGGNQPQHF. Written as DNA, the CDR3 is TGTGCCAGTCTTGCCTTGGGGGGAGGCAATCAGCCCCAGCATTTT.

The V call is TRBV7-3, the J call TRBJ1-6; D not certain. CDR3 size: 14 residues. The germline V and J ends were trimmed by 4 bases and 9 bases, with 13 bases remaining between them. CDR1 is SGHTA, CDR2 FQGTGA, per germline. The CDR3 DNA sequence: TGTGCCAGCAGCTCGGGCCCTGCGGGTTCACCCCTCCACTTT. Translated: CASSSGPAGSPLHF.

The J gene is TRBJ1-1, the V gene TRBV7-9, with a weak D call TRBD1 (6 bases). Germline V CDR1 and CDR2: SEHNR, FQNEAQ (reference sequence). This CDR3 region has 13 residues. V was pared by 7 bases and J by 6 bases, with 15 bases between. CDR3 residues: CASNSKTGPEAFF. In DNA form, the CDR3 reads TGTGCCAGCAACTCAAAAACAGGGCCTGAAGCTTTCTTT.

This clone was picked up a small number of times. The chain links TRBV20-1 to TRBJ1-2; D uncertain. In germline, CDR1 is DFQATT, CDR2 SNEGSKA (reference sequence). The CDR3 totals 11 residues. The V gene lost 1 base and the J gene lost 11 bases, with 11 bases spanning the gap. The CDR3 reads CSARGGGRYTF. The CDR3 coding sequence is TGCAGTGCTAGAGGAGGAGGGAGATACACCTTC.

The chain links TRBV6-1 to TRBJ1-1; no definite D call. Trimming took off 0 bases at V and 4 bases at J, with 15 bases between the two ends. The CDR3 is 16 residues long. Germline CDR1 MNHNS, CDR2 SASEGT. The CDR3 reads CASSEAASGYFTEAFF. The CDR3, as DNA: TGTGCCAGCAGTGAAGCGGCTTCGGGGTATTTCACTGAAGCTTTCTTT.

The chain has TRBV12-3 or TRBV12-4 and TRBJ2-3; D unresolved. CDR3 size: 11 residues. The V and J ends lost 6 bases and 7 bases respectively, with 8 bases between them. The CDR3 here is CASSPSYTQYF. The CDR3 DNA reads as TGTGCCAGCAGCCCCTCTTATACGCAGTATTTT.

The chain has TRBV30 and TRBJ2-2; 9 bases line up with TRBD1. Trimming removed 5 bases from V and 5 bases from J; junction bases left unmatched: 6. The CDR3 covers 14 residues. Germline assignment: CDR1 GTSNPN and CDR2 SVGIG (reference sequence). The DNA of the CDR3 is TGTGCCTGGGCGGGACAGGGCGATACCGGGGAGCTGTTTTTT. Its translation: CAWAGQGDTGELFF.

The chain combines TRBV18 with TRBJ2-7; 10 nucleotides align to TRBD1. Germline-derived CDR1 and CDR2 are KGHSH and LQKENI. The CDR3 runs to 15 residues. J was trimmed by 3 bases and V by 4 bases; bases with no gene match: 6. The CDR3 region is CASSLTGTGDYEQYF. CDR3 DNA sequence: TGTGCCAGCTCACTGACCGGGACAGGGGACTACGAGCAGTACTTC. Together with reference TRBV18 and TRBJ2-7, the CDR3 gives the full variable domain: NAGVMQNPRHLVRRRGQEARLRCSPMKGHSHVYWYRQLPEEGLKFMVYLQKENIIDESGMPKERFSAEFPKEGPSILRIQQVVRGDSAAYFCASSLTGTGDYEQYFGPGTRLTVT.

This chain links TRBV15 with TRBJ2-5; TRBD1 is a possible D gene (6 bases). The CDR3 contains 15 residues. The germline gives CDR1 LNHNV, CDR2 YYDKDF (reference sequence). Trimming left V 0 bases short and J 7 bases short, with 15 bases between. This chain's CDR3 is CATSRDNRVLGTQYF. The CDR3 bases are TGTGCCACCAGCAGAGACAACAGGGTCCTCGGGACCCAGTACTTC.

This chain connects TRBV5-6 to TRBJ1-1; TRBD1 matches 8 bases. The germline gives CDR1 SGHDT, CDR2 YYEEEE. The CDR3 spans 16 residues. The junction had 9 bases not matched to a gene; V was cut back by 0 bases and J by 5 bases. The CDR3 is CASSLVPQGEFTEAFF. CDR3 bases: TGTGCCAGCAGCTTGGTCCCACAGGGGGAGTTTACTGAAGCTTTCTTT.

The V and J genes are TRBV28 and TRBJ2-1; 7 bases are a match to TRBD2. J lost 10 bases, V lost 10 bases, and 7 bases had no gene match. This CDR3 contains 11 residues. The germline V gene encodes CDR1 MDHEN and CDR2 SYDVKM. CDR3 sequence (DNA): TGTGCCACCGACCCGCGGGGGGAGCAGTTCTTC. Encoded protein: CATDPRGEQFF.

V gene TRBV10-3 combines with J gene TRBJ2-1; TRBD2 agrees at 9 bases. The CDR3 length is 15 residues. Germline V gene sequence: CDR1 ENHRY, CDR2 SYGVKD. V shed 1 base and J 3 bases; nucleotides not matched to a gene: 1. The chain's CDR3 is CAISELAGDYNEQFF. In DNA, the CDR3 is TGTGCCATCAGTGAGTTAGCGGGGGACTACAATGAGCAGTTCTTC.

This sequence joins TRBV6-2 or TRBV6-3 and TRBJ2-7, with TRBD2 matching 13 bases. Germline V gene lookup returns CDR1 MNHEY and CDR2 SVGEGT. Trimming removed 4 bases from V and 4 bases from J; junction bases left unmatched: 4. This CDR3 has 15 residues. CDR3 residues: CASSSGTSGVYEQYF. Here the CDR3 DNA reads TGTGCCAGCAGTTCTGGGACTAGCGGGGTTTACGAGCAGTACTTC.

With respect to this clone: Other DNA sequences within the sample encode an identical CDR3. This rearrangement joins TRBV6-5 to TRBJ2-7, with 9 bases lining up with TRBD1. The germline CDR1 and CDR2 sequences are MNHEY and SVGAGI. The CDR3 runs to 14 residues. The junction had 7 bases not matched to a gene; V was cut back by 8 bases and J by 2 bases. The CDR3 region is CASRVGQGTYEQYF. CDR3 DNA sequence: TGTGCCAGCCGGGTAGGACAGGGGACCTACGAGCAGTACTTC.

This clone appeared a single time. This rearrangement joins TRBV10-3 to TRBJ2-3, with 8 bases that match TRBD2. Germline CDR1 and CDR2: ENHRY and SYGVKD. The CDR3 is made up of 16 amino acids. V shed 6 bases and J 1 base; nucleotides not matched to a gene: 9. The CDR3 DNA follows: TGTGCCATCAGCGACGGGACTAGAGAACGCACAGATACGCAGTATTTT. Its protein is CAISDGTRERTDTQYF.

This rearrangement joins TRBV5-6 to TRBJ2-1; 9 nucleotides line up with TRBD1. The CDR3 is 15 amino acids. V shed 0 bases and J 6 bases; nucleotides not matched to a gene: 4. Germline-derived CDR1 and CDR2 are SGHDT and YYEEEE. CDR3 DNA sequence: TGTGCCAGCAGCTTGGACAGGGGGCGCCGCAATGAGCAGTTCTTC. This encodes CASSLDRGRRNEQFF.

The chain couples TRBV30 to TRBJ1-6; D might be TRBD1 (5 bases). The ends were cut back, 4 bases at V and 8 bases at J, with 12 bases in the middle. The CDR3 covers 13 residues. Germline lookup yields CDR1 GTSNPN and CDR2 SVGIG (reference sequence). CDR3 in DNA: TGTGCCTGGACCACAACAGGATATTCACCCCTCCACTTT. Residues: CAWTTTGYSPLHF.

The CDR3 DNA sequence: TGTGCCAGCAGCCAAGTAGTGGGCAGAAGCTATGGCTACACCTTC. Its translation is CASSQVVGRSYGYTF. The chain links TRBV3-1 (or the pseudogene TRBV3-2) to TRBJ1-2; D gene ambiguous. CDR3 length: 15 amino acids. V gave up 1 base and J gave up 4 bases, with 13 bases separating them. Germline CDR1 LGHDT, CDR2 YNNKEL (reference sequence).

The chain is built from TRBV13 and TRBJ1-1; 8 bases are shared with TRBD1. This CDR3 is 13 amino acids long. Germline CDR1 PRHDT, CDR2 FYEKMQ (reference sequence). V shed 4 bases, J shed 4 bases, and the junction held 2 bases outside the gene matches. The CDR3 DNA reads as TGTGCCAGCAGCTCAACAGGGGGCACTGAAGCTTTCTTT. Translating gives CASSSTGGTEAFF. Supplemented by reference TRBV13 and TRBJ1-1, the full variable domain reads AAGVIQSPRHLIKEKRETATLKCYPIPRHDTVYWYQQGPGQDPQFLISFYEKMQSDKGSIPDRFSAQQFSDYHSELNMSSLELGDSALYFCASSSTGGTEAFFGQGTRLTVV.

This chain's CDR3 is CASSLGTGYNSPLHF. The CDR3 region has the DNA TGTGCCAGCAGCTTAGGGACAGGATATAATTCACCCCTCCACTTT. The chain is built from TRBV7-9 and TRBJ1-6; 7 bases align to TRBD1. The CDR3 sequence is 15 residues long. The germline CDR1 and CDR2 sequences are SEHNR and FQNEAQ (reference sequence). The ends lost 1 base at V and 4 bases at J; junction bases unmatched: 1.